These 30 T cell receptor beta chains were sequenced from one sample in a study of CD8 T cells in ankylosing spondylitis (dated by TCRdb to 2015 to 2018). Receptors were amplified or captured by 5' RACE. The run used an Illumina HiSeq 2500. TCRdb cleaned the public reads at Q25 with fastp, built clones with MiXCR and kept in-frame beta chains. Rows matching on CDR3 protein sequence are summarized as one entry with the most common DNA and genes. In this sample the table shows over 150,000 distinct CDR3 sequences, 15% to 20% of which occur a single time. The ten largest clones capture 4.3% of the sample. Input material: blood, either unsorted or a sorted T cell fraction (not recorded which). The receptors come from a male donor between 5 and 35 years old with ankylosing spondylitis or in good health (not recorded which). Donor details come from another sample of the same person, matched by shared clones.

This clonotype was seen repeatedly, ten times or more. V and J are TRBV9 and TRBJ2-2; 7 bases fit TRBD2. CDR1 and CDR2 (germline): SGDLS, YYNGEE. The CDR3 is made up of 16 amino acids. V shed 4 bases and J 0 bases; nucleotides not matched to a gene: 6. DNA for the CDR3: TGTGCCAGCAGCCCTACTAGCGACCCGAACACCGGGGAGCTGTTTTTT. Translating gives CASSPTSDPNTGELFF.

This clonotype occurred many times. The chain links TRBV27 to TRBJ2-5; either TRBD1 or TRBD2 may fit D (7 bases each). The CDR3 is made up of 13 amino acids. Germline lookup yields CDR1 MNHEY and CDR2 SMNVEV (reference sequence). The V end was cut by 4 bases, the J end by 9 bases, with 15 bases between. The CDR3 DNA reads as TGTGCCAGCAGTTCTAGACAGGGAGGGGCCCAGTACTTC. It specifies CASSSRQGGAQYF.

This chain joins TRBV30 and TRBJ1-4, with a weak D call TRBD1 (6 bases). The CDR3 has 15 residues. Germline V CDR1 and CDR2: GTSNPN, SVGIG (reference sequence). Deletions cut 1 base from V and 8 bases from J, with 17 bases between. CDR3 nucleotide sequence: TGTGCCTGGAGTGGTCAGCGGGGGCCCGGCGAAAAACTGTTTTTT. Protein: CAWSGQRGPGEKLFF.

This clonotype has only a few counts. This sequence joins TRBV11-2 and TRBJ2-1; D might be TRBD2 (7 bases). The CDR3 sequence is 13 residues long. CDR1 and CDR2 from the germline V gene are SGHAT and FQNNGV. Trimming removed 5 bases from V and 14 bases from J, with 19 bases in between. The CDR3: CASSLERGSGEFF. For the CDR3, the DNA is TGTGCCAGCAGCCTCGAGCGGGGCTCAGGGGAGTTCTTC. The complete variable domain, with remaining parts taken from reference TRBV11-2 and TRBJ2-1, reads EAGVAQSPRYKIIEKRQSVAFWCNPISGHATLYWYQQILGQGPKLLIQFQNNGVVDDSQLPKDRFSAERLKGVDSTLKIQPAKLEDSAVYLCASSLERGSGEFFGPGTRLTVL.

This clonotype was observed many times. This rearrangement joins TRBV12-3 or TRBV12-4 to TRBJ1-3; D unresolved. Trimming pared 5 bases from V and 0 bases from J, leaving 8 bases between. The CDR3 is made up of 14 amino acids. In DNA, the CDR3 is TGTGCCAGCAGTCTAGAAAACTCTGGAAACACCATATATTTT. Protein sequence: CASSLENSGNTIYF.

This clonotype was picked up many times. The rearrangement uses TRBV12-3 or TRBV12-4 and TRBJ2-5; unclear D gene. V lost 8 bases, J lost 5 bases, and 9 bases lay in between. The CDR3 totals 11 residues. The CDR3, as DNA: TGTGCCAGCTCACCGGCGGAGACCCAGTACTTC. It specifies CASSPAETQYF.

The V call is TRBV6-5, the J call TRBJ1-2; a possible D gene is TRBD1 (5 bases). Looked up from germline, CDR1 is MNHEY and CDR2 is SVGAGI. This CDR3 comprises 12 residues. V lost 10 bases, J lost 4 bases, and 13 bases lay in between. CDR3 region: CAIKDSTYGYTF. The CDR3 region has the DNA TGTGCCATCAAAGACAGCACCTATGGCTACACCTTC.

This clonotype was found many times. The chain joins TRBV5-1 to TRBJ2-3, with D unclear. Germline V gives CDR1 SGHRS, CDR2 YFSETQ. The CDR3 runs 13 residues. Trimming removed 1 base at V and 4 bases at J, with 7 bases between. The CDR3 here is CASSLSVSDTQYF. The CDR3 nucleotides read TGCGCCAGCAGCTTGAGCGTTTCAGATACGCAGTATTTT.

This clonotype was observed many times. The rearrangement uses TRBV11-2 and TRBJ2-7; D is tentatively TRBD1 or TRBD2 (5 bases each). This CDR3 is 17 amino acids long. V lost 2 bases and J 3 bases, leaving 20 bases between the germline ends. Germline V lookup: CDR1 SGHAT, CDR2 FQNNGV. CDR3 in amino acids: CASSLNRGPEWNYEQYF. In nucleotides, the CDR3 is TGTGCCAGCAGCTTAAACCGGGGCCCAGAGTGGAACTACGAGCAGTACTTC.

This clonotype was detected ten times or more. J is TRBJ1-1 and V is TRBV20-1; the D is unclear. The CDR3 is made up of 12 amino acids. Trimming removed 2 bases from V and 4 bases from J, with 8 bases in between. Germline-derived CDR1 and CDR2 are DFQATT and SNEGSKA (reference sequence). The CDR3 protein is CSARKVGTEAFF. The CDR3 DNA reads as TGCAGTGCTAGAAAAGTGGGCACTGAAGCTTTCTTT.

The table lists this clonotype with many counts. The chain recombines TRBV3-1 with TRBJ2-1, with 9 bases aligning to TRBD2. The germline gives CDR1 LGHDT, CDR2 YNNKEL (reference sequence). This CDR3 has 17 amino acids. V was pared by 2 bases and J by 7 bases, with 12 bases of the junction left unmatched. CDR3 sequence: CASSQFAPGLARNEQFF. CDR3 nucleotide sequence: TGTGCCAGCAGCCAATTCGCCCCGGGACTAGCTCGGAATGAGCAGTTCTTC.

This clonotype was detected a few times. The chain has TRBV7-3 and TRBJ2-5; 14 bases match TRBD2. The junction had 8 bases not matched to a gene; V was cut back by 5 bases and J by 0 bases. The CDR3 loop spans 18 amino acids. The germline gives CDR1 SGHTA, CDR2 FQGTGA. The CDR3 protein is CASSLGTSGRTNQETQYF. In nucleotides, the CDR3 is TGTGCCAGCAGCCTCGGGACTAGCGGGAGAACCAACCAAGAGACCCAGTACTTC.

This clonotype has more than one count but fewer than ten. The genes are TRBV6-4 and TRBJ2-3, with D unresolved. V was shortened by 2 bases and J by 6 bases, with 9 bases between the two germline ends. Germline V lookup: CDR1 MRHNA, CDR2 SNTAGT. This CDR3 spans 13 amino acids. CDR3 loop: CASSDVPWDTQYF. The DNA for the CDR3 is TGTGCCAGCAGTGACGTCCCCTGGGATACGCAGTATTTT.

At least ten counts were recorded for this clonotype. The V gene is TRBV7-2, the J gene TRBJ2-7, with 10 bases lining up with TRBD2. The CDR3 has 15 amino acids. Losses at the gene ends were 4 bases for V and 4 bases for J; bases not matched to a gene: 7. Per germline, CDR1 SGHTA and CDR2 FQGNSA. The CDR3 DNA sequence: TGTGCCAGCAGCTCCCGTACTAGCGGGGTTTACGAGCAGTACTTC. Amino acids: CASSSRTSGVYEQYF.

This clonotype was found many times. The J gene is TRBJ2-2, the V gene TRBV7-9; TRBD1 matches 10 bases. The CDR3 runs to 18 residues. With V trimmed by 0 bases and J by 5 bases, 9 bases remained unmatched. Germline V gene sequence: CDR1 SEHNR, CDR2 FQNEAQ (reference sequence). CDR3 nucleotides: TGTGCCAGCAGCTTAGCGGGCTCCGACAGGGGGCATACCGGGGAGCTGTTTTTT. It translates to CASSLAGSDRGHTGELFF.

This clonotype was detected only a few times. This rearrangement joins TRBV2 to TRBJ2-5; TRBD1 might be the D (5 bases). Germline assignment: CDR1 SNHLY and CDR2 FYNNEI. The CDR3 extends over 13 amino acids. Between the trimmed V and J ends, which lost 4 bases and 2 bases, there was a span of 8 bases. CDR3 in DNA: TGTGCCAGCAGTGTCCAGGGACAAGAGACCCAGTACTTC. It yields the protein CASSVQGQETQYF.

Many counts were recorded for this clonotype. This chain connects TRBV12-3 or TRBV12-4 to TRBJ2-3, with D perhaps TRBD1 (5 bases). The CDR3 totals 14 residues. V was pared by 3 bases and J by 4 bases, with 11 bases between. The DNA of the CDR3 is TGTGCCAGCAGTTTTCAGGGCGTTGCAGATACGCAGTATTTT. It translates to CASSFQGVADTQYF.

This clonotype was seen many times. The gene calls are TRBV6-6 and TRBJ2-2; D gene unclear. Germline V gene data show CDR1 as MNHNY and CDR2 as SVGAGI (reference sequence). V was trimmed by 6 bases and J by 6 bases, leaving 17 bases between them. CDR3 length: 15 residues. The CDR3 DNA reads TGTGCCAGCAGCCCCCTGATGGTGAAGGCCGGGGAGCTGTTTTTT. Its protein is CASSPLMVKAGELFF.

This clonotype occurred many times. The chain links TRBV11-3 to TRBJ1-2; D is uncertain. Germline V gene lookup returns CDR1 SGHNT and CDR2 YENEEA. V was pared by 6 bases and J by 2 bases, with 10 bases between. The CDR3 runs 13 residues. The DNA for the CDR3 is TGTGCCAGCAGTGACCGAACGAACTATGGCTACACCTTC. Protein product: CASSDRTNYGYTF.

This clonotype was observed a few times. The CDR3 here is CASSPSYRASYEQYF. The CDR3 coding sequence is TGTGCCAGCAGCCCCAGCTACAGGGCTTCCTACGAGCAGTACTTC. The chain employs TRBV3-1 and TRBJ2-7, with D possibly TRBD1 on 6 matching bases. Germline CDR1 reads LGHDT; CDR2 reads YNNKEL (reference sequence). Trimming took off 4 bases at V and 1 base at J, with 14 bases between the two ends. The CDR3 contains 15 residues.

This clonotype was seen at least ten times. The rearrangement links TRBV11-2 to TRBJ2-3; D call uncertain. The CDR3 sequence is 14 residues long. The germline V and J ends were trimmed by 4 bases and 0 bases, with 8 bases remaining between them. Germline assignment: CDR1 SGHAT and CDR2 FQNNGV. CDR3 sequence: CASSSSASTDTQYF. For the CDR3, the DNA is TGTGCCAGCAGCTCTTCAGCTAGCACAGATACGCAGTATTTT.

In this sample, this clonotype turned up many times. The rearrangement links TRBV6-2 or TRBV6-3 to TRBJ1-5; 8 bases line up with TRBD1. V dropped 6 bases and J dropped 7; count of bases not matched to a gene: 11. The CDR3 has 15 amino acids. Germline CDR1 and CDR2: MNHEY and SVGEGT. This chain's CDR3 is CASRPGQGVGQPQHF. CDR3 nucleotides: TGTGCCAGCAGGCCCGGACAGGGCGTTGGGCAGCCCCAGCATTTT.

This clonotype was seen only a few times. Here the CDR3 reads CASSPWESYGYTF. Written as DNA, the CDR3 is TGCGCCAGCAGCCCCTGGGAGAGTTATGGCTACACCTTC. The chain is built from TRBV4-3 and TRBJ1-2; D not resolved. CDR3 size: 13 residues. V dropped 4 bases and J dropped 5 bases, with 11 bases sitting between them. The V gene's germline CDR1 is LGHNA and CDR2 YSLEER.

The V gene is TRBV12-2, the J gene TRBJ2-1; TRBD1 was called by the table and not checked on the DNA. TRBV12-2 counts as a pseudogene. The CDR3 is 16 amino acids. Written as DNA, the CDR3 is TGTGCAAGTCGCCTCCCGAGACACCCCGGGGACAATGAGCAGTTCTTC. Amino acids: CASRLPRHPGDNEQFF.

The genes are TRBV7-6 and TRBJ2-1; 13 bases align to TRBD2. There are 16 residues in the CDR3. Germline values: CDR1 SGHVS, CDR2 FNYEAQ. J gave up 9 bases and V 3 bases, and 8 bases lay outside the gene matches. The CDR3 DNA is TGTGCCAGCAGCTTGGGGACTAGCGGGACTGGAGGTGAGCAGTTCTTC. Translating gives CASSLGTSGTGGEQFF.

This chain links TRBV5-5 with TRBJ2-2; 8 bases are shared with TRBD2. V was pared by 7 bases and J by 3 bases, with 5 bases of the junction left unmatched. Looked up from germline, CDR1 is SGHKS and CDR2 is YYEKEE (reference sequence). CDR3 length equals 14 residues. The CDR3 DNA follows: TGTGCCAGCCTTAGCGGGATTGACACCGGGGAGCTGTTTTTT. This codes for CASLSGIDTGELFF.

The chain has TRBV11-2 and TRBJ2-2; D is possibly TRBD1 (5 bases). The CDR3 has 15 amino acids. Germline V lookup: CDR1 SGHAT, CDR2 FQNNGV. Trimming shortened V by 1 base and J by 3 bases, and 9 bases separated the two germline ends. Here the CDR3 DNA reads TGTGCCAGCAGCTTAGCGGACATCTACACCGGGGAGCTGTTTTTT. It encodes CASSLADIYTGELFF.

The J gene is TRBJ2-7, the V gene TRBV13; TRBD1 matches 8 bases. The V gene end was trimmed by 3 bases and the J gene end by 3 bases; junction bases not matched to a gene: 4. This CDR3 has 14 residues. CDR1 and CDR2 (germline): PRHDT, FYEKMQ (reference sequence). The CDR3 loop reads CASSFGTGLYEQYF. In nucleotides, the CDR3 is TGTGCCAGCAGCTTTGGGACAGGTCTCTACGAGCAGTACTTC.

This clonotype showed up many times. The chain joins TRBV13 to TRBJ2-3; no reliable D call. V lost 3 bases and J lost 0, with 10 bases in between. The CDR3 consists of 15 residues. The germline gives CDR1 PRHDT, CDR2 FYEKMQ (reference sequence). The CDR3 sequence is CASSFVAASTDTQYF. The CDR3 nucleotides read TGTGCCAGCAGCTTTGTTGCGGCTAGCACAGATACGCAGTATTTT.

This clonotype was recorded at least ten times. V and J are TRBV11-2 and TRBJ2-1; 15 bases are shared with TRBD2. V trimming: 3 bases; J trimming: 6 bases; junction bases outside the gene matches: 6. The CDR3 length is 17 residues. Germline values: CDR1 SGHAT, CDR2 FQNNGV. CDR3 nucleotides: TGTGCCAGCAGCTTTCGCCGGGGACTAGCGGGAGGCAATGAGCAGTTCTTC. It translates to CASSFRRGLAGGNEQFF.